This T cell receptor beta chain was observed in a study of cytomegalovirus exposure and HLA in healthy donors. Study summary: Earlier work reported approximately 100 million unique TCR beta sequences from roughly 180 million T cells.

PCR was performed using 60 Vbeta and 13 Jbeta primers. Profiling relied on immunoSEQ multiplex PCR, and the TCRdb table lists in-frame clones only, not all of them. The sample lists about 150,000 clones; about 88% were seen once. The germline V gene encodes CDR1 SGHTA and CDR2 FQGNSA. V dropped 5 bases and J dropped 10; count of bases not matched to a gene: 9. The CDR3 is made up of 14 amino acids. General study findings and limits: TCR beta V- and J-gene trimming, according to a later analysis, was linked to a missense DCLRE1C variant. A list of roughly 180 TCR beta chains associated with cytomegalovirus was given. Analyses of presence/absence relied on an assumption of roughly uniform sequencing depth across donors.

As regards this clone: Antigen specificity is unknown.

Input material: PBMCs. The chain uses TRBV7-2 and TRBJ2-1; 9 bases match TRBD2. This TCR was sampled from a woman in her late teens or twenties in good health and CMV-seronegative. CDR3 amino acids: CASSPGTSRREQFF. The CDR3 DNA sequence: TGTGCCAGCAGCCCCGGGACTAGCCGACGGGAGCAGTTCTTC.